These 27 T cell receptor beta chains were sequenced from one sample in a study of response to subunit inactivated influenza vaccine. MiXCR, applied by TCRdb to the RT-PCR reads, yields one record per CDR3 protein. The sample yields approximately 680,000 distinct CDR3 sequences, around 16% seen once. The input for sequencing was PBMCs from blood, taken about 11 days after vaccination. The receptors originated from a man over 45 who received an inactivated influenza vaccine.

This clonotype has ten or more counts. The rearrangement joins TRBV4-3 to TRBJ2-1; TRBD2 might be the D (5 bases). The V end lost 2 bases, the J end lost 4 bases, and 12 bases lay between the germline ends. The CDR3 has 15 amino acids. Germline V lookup: CDR1 LGHNA, CDR2 YSLEER. The CDR3: CASSQSGEGYNEQFF. The CDR3 region has the DNA TGCGCCAGCAGCCAATCCGGGGAAGGGTACAATGAGCAGTTCTTC.

This chain's CDR3 is CASSVKGTGVVYEQYF. For the CDR3, the DNA is TGCGCCAGCAGCGTGAAGGGGACAGGGGTGGTCTACGAGCAGTACTTC. The rearrangement links TRBV5-1 to TRBJ2-7; 10 bases are shared with TRBD1. Per the germline V gene, CDR1 is SGHRS and CDR2 is YFSETQ. This CDR3 contains 16 residues. The ends lost 4 bases at V and 3 bases at J; junction bases unmatched: 10.

This rearrangement joins TRBV5-1 to TRBJ2-5; D gene unclear. Trimming shortened V by 4 bases and J by 0 bases, and 7 bases separated the two germline ends. Per the germline V gene, CDR1 is SGHRS and CDR2 is YFSETQ. The CDR3 is 13 amino acids. CDR3 DNA sequence: TGCGCCAGCAGCCGACACAACCAAGAGACCCAGTACTTC. It encodes CASSRHNQETQYF. Filled out from reference TRBV5-1 and TRBJ2-5, the complete variable domain reads KAGVTQTPRYLIKTRGQQVTLSCSPISGHRSVSWYQQTPGQGLQFLFEYFSETQRNKGNFPGRFSGRQFSNSRSEMNVSTLELGDSALYLCASSRHNQETQYFGPGTRLLVL.

The chain is built from TRBV7-2 and TRBJ2-2, with a possible D match to TRBD2 (6 bases). Germline V CDR1 and CDR2: SGHTA, FQGNSA. Trimming cost V 2 bases and J 2 bases, with 12 bases left between them. CDR3 length: 16 amino acids. The DNA of the CDR3 is TGTGCCAGCAGCTTATTTACGGGACTTAACACCGGGGAGCTGTTTTTT. This gives the protein CASSLFTGLNTGELFF.

The gene calls are TRBV2 and TRBJ1-6; D is ambiguous. V dropped 8 bases and J dropped 5 bases, with 10 bases sitting between them. CDR3 length: 13 residues. Per the germline V gene, CDR1 is SNHLY and CDR2 is FYNNEI. The CDR3: CASRRAHNSPLHF. The CDR3 nucleotides read TGTGCCAGCCGGAGGGCCCATAATTCACCCCTCCACTTT. Complete variable domain (other parts from reference TRBV2 and TRBJ1-6): EPEVTQTPSHQVTQMGQEVILRCVPISNHLYFYWYRQILGQKVEFLVSFYNNEISEKSEIFDDQFSVERPDGSNFTLKIRSTKLEDSAMYFCASRRAHNSPLHFGNGTRLTVT.

The J gene is TRBJ1-3, the V gene TRBV28, with a tentative D call TRBD1 (5 bases). The V gene's germline CDR1 is MDHEN and CDR2 SYDVKM. Between the trimmed V and J ends, which lost 3 bases and 0 bases, there was a span of 12 bases. This CDR3 is 16 amino acids long. The CDR3 loop is CASSLGPGSSGNTIYF. Written as DNA, the CDR3 is TGTGCCAGCAGTTTGGGGCCGGGGAGCTCTGGAAACACCATATATTTT.

This clonotype came up a few times. V and J are TRBV7-9 and TRBJ2-1, with D perhaps matching TRBD2 (6 bases). From germline, CDR1 is SEHNR and CDR2 FQNEAQ (reference sequence). V was clipped by 5 bases and J by 11 bases, with 13 bases between them. The CDR3 spans 12 residues. The CDR3 bases are TGTGCCAGCAGCGGGGGGAACGACCAGCAGTTCTTC. Translated: CASSGGNDQQFF.

This rearrangement joins TRBV12-3 or TRBV12-4 to TRBJ1-1; no reliable D call. The germline V and J ends were trimmed by 8 bases and 4 bases, with 20 bases remaining between them. The CDR3 sequence is 15 residues long. CDR3 DNA: TGTGCCAGCCGCGAGGAACCATTAGGAGGCACTGAAGCTTTCTTT. This sequence encodes CASREEPLGGTEAFF.

This clonotype occurred a few times. The V and J genes are TRBV12-3 or TRBV12-4 and TRBJ2-7; D perhaps matches TRBD2 (6 bases). Trimming pared 7 bases from V and 6 bases from J, leaving 10 bases between. CDR3 length: 11 amino acids. In DNA, the CDR3 is TGTGCCAGCACCTTGGGAGGCGAGCAGTACTTC. Amino acids: CASTLGGEQYF.

The V gene is TRBV11-2, the J gene TRBJ2-1, with 11 positions matching TRBD2. Germline CDR1 is SGHAT and CDR2 is FQNNGV. The CDR3 has 19 residues. Trimming removed 5 bases from V and 2 bases from J; junction bases left unmatched: 14. The CDR3 here is CASSRLYLEGLAAYNEQFF. Written as DNA, the CDR3 is TGTGCCAGCAGCCGATTATATTTGGAGGGACTAGCGGCCTACAATGAGCAGTTCTTC.

There are a few counts of this clonotype. The DNA of the CDR3 is TGTGCCAGCAGTCCACAGGGGGCGGCCGGGGAGCTGTTTTTT. It specifies CASSPQGAAGELFF. J is TRBJ2-2 and V is TRBV6-1, with 9 nucleotides matching TRBD1. The germline V gene encodes CDR1 MNHNS and CDR2 SASEGT. CDR3 length: 14 residues. V trimming: 5 bases; J trimming: 6 bases; junction bases outside the gene matches: 4.

This clonotype has just a few counts. The chain couples TRBV29-1 to TRBJ2-2; no clear D gene. The V end lost 4 bases, the J end lost 1 base, and 19 bases lay between the germline ends. The germline gives CDR1 SQVTM, CDR2 ANQGSEA. This CDR3 region has 17 residues. As DNA, the CDR3 is TGCAGCGTTGTTTTAGATAGGCTCCGAGGGAACACCGGGGAGCTGTTTTTT. This codes for CSVVLDRLRGNTGELFF.

This clonotype was recorded a few times. V gene TRBV7-6 combines with J gene TRBJ2-1; TRBD1 agrees at 9 bases. The V segment lost 5 bases and the J segment 4 bases; nucleotides outside the gene matches: 6. Germline V CDR1 and CDR2: SGHVS, FNYEAQ. The length of the CDR3 is 15 residues. This CDR3 reads CASSPGQGWYNEQFF. In DNA, the CDR3 is TGTGCCAGCAGCCCCGGACAGGGGTGGTACAATGAGCAGTTCTTC.

The chain uses TRBV7-9 and TRBJ2-7; perhaps TRBD2 as D (5 bases). Trimming pared 5 bases from V and 7 bases from J, leaving 15 bases between. The CDR3 loop spans 13 amino acids. Germline CDR1 SEHNR, CDR2 FQNEAQ (reference sequence). The CDR3 loop is CASSLPEGGEQYF. CDR3 in DNA: TGTGCCAGCAGCCTCCCTGAGGGCGGAGAGCAGTACTTC.

A few counts support this clonotype. The chain carries TRBV6-5 and TRBJ1-2; tentative D call: TRBD1 (6 bases). The germline V gene encodes CDR1 MNHEY and CDR2 SVGAGI. Trimming pared 4 bases from V and 4 bases from J, leaving 13 bases between. The CDR3 sequence is 14 residues long. The DNA for the CDR3 is TGTGCCAGCAGTTCCGATCGGGACACCTATGGCTACACCTTC. Its translation: CASSSDRDTYGYTF.

The rearrangement joins TRBV3-1 to TRBJ2-3, with TRBD2 matching 7 bases. Germline assignment: CDR1 LGHDT and CDR2 YNNKEL (reference sequence). V lost 1 base to trimming and J lost 1 base; unmatched junction nucleotides: 5. This CDR3 is built from 16 residues. Here the CDR3 DNA reads TGTGCCAGCAGCCAAGGGCTAGCGGCAGGCACAGATACGCAGTATTTT. Its translation is CASSQGLAAGTDTQYF.

The rearrangement links TRBV5-1 to TRBJ2-7; D gene unclear. V lost 5 bases and J lost 3, with 9 bases in between. CDR1 SGHRS and CDR2 YFSETQ come from the germline V gene. The CDR3 has 12 residues. The CDR3 DNA reads TGCGCCAGCAGGAGAGACAACTACGAGCAGTACTTC. It yields the protein CASRRDNYEQYF.

The chain is built from TRBV7-2 and TRBJ2-6, with TRBD1 matching over 7 bases. CDR1 and CDR2 from the germline V gene are SGHTA and FQGNSA. The CDR3 is made up of 17 amino acids. V trimming: 5 bases; J trimming: 4 bases; junction bases outside the gene matches: 11. CDR3 region: CASSLKGGAWGANVLTF. DNA for the CDR3: TGTGCCAGCAGCCTTAAAGGGGGCGCTTGGGGGGCCAACGTCCTGACTTTC. The entire variable domain, with the rest obtained from reference TRBV7-2 and TRBJ2-6, is as follows: GAGVSQSPSNKVTEKGKDVELRCDPISGHTALYWYRQSLGQGLEFLIYFQGNSAPDKSGLPSDRFSAERTGGSVSTLTIQRTQQEDSAVYLCASSLKGGAWGANVLTFGAGSRLTVL.

This clonotype was seen only a few times. The chain couples TRBV10-3 to TRBJ2-3, with D unclear. Between the trimmed V and J ends, which lost 6 bases and 5 bases, there was a span of 12 bases. Germline CDR1 reads ENHRY; CDR2 reads SYGVKD. This CDR3 region has 13 residues. CDR3 nucleotide sequence: TGTGCCATCAGCAACCCGAACAGAGATACGCAGTATTTT. Translated: CAISNPNRDTQYF.

Only a few counts were recorded for this clonotype. The V call is TRBV7-2, the J call TRBJ2-5, with 7 bases fitting TRBD2. Losses at the gene ends were 3 bases for V and 5 bases for J; bases not matched to a gene: 9. The germline CDR1 and CDR2 sequences are SGHTA and FQGNSA. This CDR3 is 15 amino acids long. The CDR3 sequence: CASSFSGEGRETQYF. As DNA, the CDR3 is TGTGCCAGCAGCTTTTCGGGGGAGGGCCGGGAGACCCAGTACTTC.

A few counts support this clonotype. This chain connects TRBV20-1 to TRBJ2-3; TRBD1 might be the D (5 bases). The CDR3 covers 14 residues. The germline V and J ends were trimmed by 6 bases and 0 bases, with 13 bases remaining between them. CDR1 DFQATT and CDR2 SNEGSKA come from the germline V gene (reference sequence). The CDR3 protein is CSAKQEFSTDTQYF. DNA for the CDR3: TGCAGTGCAAAACAGGAATTTAGCACAGATACGCAGTATTTT.

The rearrangement uses TRBV28 and TRBJ1-3; D ambiguous. V was pared by 5 bases and J by 0 bases, with 11 bases between. The germline CDR1 and CDR2 sequences are MDHEN and SYDVKM. The length of the CDR3 is 15 residues. CDR3 loop: CASSPTPDSGNTIYF. In nucleotides, the CDR3 is TGTGCCAGCAGTCCGACTCCTGACTCTGGAAACACCATATATTTT.

This clonotype was recorded a few times. This chain's CDR3 is CASSLHRQGGRFVAQYF. CDR3 DNA: TGTGCCAGCAGCCTACATCGGCAGGGAGGGAGGTTCGTCGCGCAGTACTTC. The chain is built from TRBV7-9 and TRBJ2-7, with 7 bases that match TRBD2. CDR1 and CDR2 (germline): SEHNR, FQNEAQ (reference sequence). The junction had 22 bases not matched to a gene; V was cut back by 5 bases and J by 9 bases. The CDR3 is 17 residues long.

Note on this clonotype: A read error may explain this, as a much larger clone is one base away. The chain links TRBV6-1 to TRBJ2-7, with a weak D call TRBD2 (5 bases). CDR1 MNHNS and CDR2 SASEGT come from the germline V gene. With 5 bases removed from V and 3 bases from J, the gap between germline ends came to 14 bases. This CDR3 spans 14 amino acids. The CDR3 spells CASSLTGTSYEQYF. In nucleotides, the CDR3 is TGTGCCAGCAGTCTAACGGGAACTAGCTACGAGCAGTACTTC.

This clonotype was found a few times. The V gene is TRBV6-5, the J gene TRBJ2-7; weak D call: TRBD1 (6 bases). This CDR3 contains 14 residues. The V end lost 2 bases, the J end lost 1 base, and 9 bases lay between the germline ends. Germline V gene sequence: CDR1 MNHEY, CDR2 SVGAGI. CDR3 residues: CASSYPDSSYEQYF. DNA for the CDR3: TGTGCCAGCAGTTACCCGGACAGTTCCTACGAGCAGTACTTC.

The chain recombines TRBV28 with TRBJ2-3; no firm D call. CDR3 length: 14 residues. Trimming pared 2 bases from V and 0 bases from J, leaving 6 bases between. Germline values: CDR1 MDHEN, CDR2 SYDVKM. The CDR3 region is CASSLIHSTDTQYF. The CDR3 DNA reads TGTGCCAGCAGTTTAATCCATAGCACAGATACGCAGTATTTT.

This chain joins TRBV7-9 and TRBJ2-3; TRBD1 aligns across 8 bases. Germline trimming cut 4 bases from V and 6 bases from J; bases unmatched to any gene: 12. Germline assignment: CDR1 SEHNR and CDR2 FQNEAQ (reference sequence). This CDR3 has 16 residues. Here the CDR3 DNA reads TGTGCCAGCAGCTACAGGGGGGATCCGAAGTATGATACGCAGTATTTT. It translates to CASSYRGDPKYDTQYF.